Listed below are T cell receptor beta chains from one sample, sequenced in a study of cytomegalovirus exposure and HLA in healthy donors. The data were produced by immunoSEQ multiplex PCR, yet TCRdb's version contains in-frame clones alone and is incomplete. The sample contains about 160,000 clones, approximately 85% of which appear only once. The sequencing input was PBMCs. The receptors were sampled from a man between 18 and 29 years old in good health and CMV-seropositive. The CDR3 runs from the conserved cysteine through the conserved F or W. A D gene is named only where the DNA matches it firmly. The size entry is marked missing in some rows and otherwise reads once, few, many or a size class.

V gene	D gene	J gene	clone size	CDR3 DNA	CDR3 protein
TRBV29-1	TRBD1	TRBJ2-3	.	TGCAGCGTCAAATTCCAGGGGGCGGCCCCAACAGATACGCAGTATTTT	CSVKFQGAAPTDTQYF
TRBV11-2	.	TRBJ2-5	.	TGTGCCAGCAGCGCTGGAGGGGGGGGCTGGGAGACCCAGTACTTC	CASSAGGGGWETQYF
TRBV18	TRBD1	TRBJ1-1	.	TGTGCCAGCTCACCGGGACAGCAGAACACTGAAGCTTTCTTT	CASSPGQQNTEAFF
TRBV7-9	.	TRBJ1-4	.	TGTGCCAGCACACTAAGCCAGGGCTCAACTAATGAAAAACTGTTTTTT	CASTLSQGSTNEKLFF
TRBV10-1	TRBD1	TRBJ1-4	.	TGCGCCAGCAGTGGCCGGGACAGGAAAGTCCCAACTAATGAAAAACTGTTTTTT	CASSGRDRKVPTNEKLFF
TRBV6-5	TRBD1	TRBJ1-5	.	TGTGCCAGCAAACAGGGGCTGGCCAATCAGCCCCAGCATTTT	CASKQGLANQPQHF
TRBV25-1	.	TRBJ1-6	.	TGTGCCAGCAGTGCGGGACTGCAAAATTCACCCCTCCACTTT	CASSAGLQNSPLHF
TRBV27	.	TRBJ2-5	.	TGTGCCAGCAGTCCCCGACAGCGCCAAGAGACCCAGTACTTC	CASSPRQRQETQYF
TRBV18	.	TRBJ2-5	.	TGTGCCAGCTCAAGGCGGCCCGAAGAGACCCAGTACTTC	CASSRRPEETQYF
TRBV5-5	TRBD1	TRBJ2-7	.	TGTGCCAGCAGCCTCCTGGGCAGGGGGTTTCCCTCCTACGAGCAGTACTTC	CASSLLGRGFPSYEQYF
TRBV13	TRBD1	TRBJ1-1	.	TGTGCCAGCAGCTCCCGCGGGACAGGGGGGAAAACTGAAGCTTTCTTT	CASSSRGTGGKTEAFF
TRBV5-6	.	TRBJ1-4	.	TGTGCCAGCAGCTTGGGAACAGGTTGGGCAGAAAAACTGTTTTTT	CASSLGTGWAEKLFF
TRBV25-1	.	TRBJ1-4	.	TGTGCCAGCAGTGAATTGCCCGAGGGAAAACTGTTTTTT	CASSELPEGKLFF
TRBV14	.	TRBJ2-1	.	TGTGCCAGCAGCCCAACACGGGGTTCCTACAATGAGCAGTTCTTC	CASSPTRGSYNEQFF
TRBV4-3	.	TRBJ1-5	.	TGCGCCAGCAGCCAAGACCGGGTCCCTAATCAGCCCCAGCATTTT	CASSQDRVPNQPQHF
TRBV5-1	TRBD1	TRBJ1-2	.	TGCGCCAGCAGCTTGGACAGGGGGCGCTGGGGCTACACCTTC	CASSLDRGRWGYTF
TRBV13	.	TRBJ1-2	.	TGTGCCAGCAGCTTAGCTACGACAGGATATGATTGGGGTTATGGCTACACCTTC	CASSLATTGYDWGYGYTF
TRBV30	.	TRBJ1-5	.	TGTGCCTGGTCTCCTTTACAGGGACAGCCCCAGCATTTT	CAWSPLQGQPQHF
TRBV5-1	TRBD1	TRBJ2-5	few	TGCGCCAGCGGAAAGGAAAACAGGGGGCAGGAGACCCAGTACTTC	CASGKENRGQETQYF
TRBV5-1	TRBD2	TRBJ2-3	few	TGCGCCAGCAGCTTTGAAGCGGGGGGGCCGGATACGCAGTATTTT	CASSFEAGGPDTQYF
TRBV7-9	TRBD1	TRBJ1-2	.	TGTGCCAGCAGCTCGACAGGGGACCGCGGCTACACCTTC	CASSSTGDRGYTF
TRBV6-1	.	TRBJ2-4	.	TGTGCCACGCTTCCAGGGGGGACCAAAAACAGTCAGTACTTC	CATLPGGTKNSQYF
TRBV5-1	.	TRBJ2-3	.	TGCGCCAGCAGCCGATCCTACTCCGCAGATACGCAGTATTTT	CASSRSYSADTQYF
TRBV7-6	TRBD2	TRBJ2-3	.	TGTGCCAGCAGCTCTAGCGGGGGGGCCTCGGATACGCAGTATTTT	CASSSSGGASDTQYF
TRBV7-3	TRBD1	TRBJ1-1	.	TGTGCCAGCAGCTTAACAGGAGGCGGGACAGGGGTTGTGACTGAAGCTTTCTTT	CASSLTGGGTGVVTEAFF
TRBV20-1	.	TRBJ2-3	once	TGCAGTGCCCGCAGAGATACGCAGTATTTT	CSARRDTQYF
TRBV5-1	TRBD1	TRBJ2-5	.	TGCGCCAGCAGCTTGAGAGGGGGCGAGATCCAAGAGACCCAGTACTTC	CASSLRGGEIQETQYF
TRBV18	TRBD2	TRBJ2-2	.	TGTGCCAGCTCACCTAGCGGGTCGTACGCCGGGGAGCTGTCTTTT	CASSPSGSYAGELSF
TRBV2	.	TRBJ1-1	.	TGTGCCGGCAGTTACAAGGGGTCCACTGAAGCTTTCTTT	CAGSYKGSTEAFF
TRBV7-8	TRBD2	TRBJ2-3	.	TGTGCCAGCAGCTTCGGTAGCGGGGGAGATACGCAGTATTTT	CASSFGSGGDTQYF
TRBV27	TRBD1	TRBJ1-2	.	TGTGCCAGCAGTTTATCGAGGACAGGGAACGGCTACACCTTC	CASSLSRTGNGYTF
TRBV25-1	TRBD1	TRBJ1-1	.	TGTGCCAGCACTCACAGGGGCGGTAACCAGGTGGACACTGAAGCTTTCTTT	CASTHRGGNQVDTEAFF
TRBV15	.	TRBJ1-4	.	TGTGCCACCAGGCAGGGAGGAGACGAAAAACTGTTTTTT	CATRQGGDEKLFF
TRBV7-8	TRBD2	TRBJ2-7	.	TGTGCCAGCAGCTTGGTAACTAGCGCCTACGAGCAGTACTTC	CASSLVTSAYEQYF
TRBV7-2	.	TRBJ1-3	.	TGTGCCAGCAGCTTAGATCGAGCGAGCTCTGGAAACACCATATATTTT	CASSLDRASSGNTIYF
TRBV7-7	.	TRBJ2-2	.	TGTGCCAGCAGCCCCGACAGGTTGAACACCGGGGAGCTGTTTTTT	CASSPDRLNTGELFF
TRBV6-5	.	TRBJ1-2	.	TGTGCCAGCAGCCTCCAGGGAGGGCCTTCGGGCTACACCTTC	CASSLQGGPSGYTF
TRBV25-1	TRBD1	TRBJ2-2	.	TGTGCCAGCAGTGGGGACAGGGCCGCTTACACCGGGGAGCTGTTTTTT	CASSGDRAAYTGELFF
TRBV6-6	TRBD1	TRBJ1-2	.	TGTGCCAGCAGTGTGGGACAGGGTCCCTCAAATGGCTACACCTTC	CASSVGQGPSNGYTF
TRBV18	TRBD1	TRBJ2-7	.	TGTGCCAGCTCACCCGCTCGGGACAGGGATCAAGACGAGCAGTACTTC	CASSPARDRDQDEQYF
TRBV5-5	TRBD2	TRBJ2-1	.	TGTGCCAGCAGCCTATGGACTAGCGGGGGGAACAATGAGCAGTTCTTC	CASSLWTSGGNNEQFF
TRBV19	.	TRBJ1-5	few	TGTGCCAGTAGTATTTGGACCCGGGGAGGCAATCAGCCCCAGCATTTT	CASSIWTRGGNQPQHF
TRBV7-2	.	TRBJ1-6	.	TGTGCCAGTTCCATCTTGAGCTCCTATAATTCACCCCTCCACTTT	CASSILSSYNSPLHF
TRBV14	TRBD1	TRBJ1-4	once	TGTGCCAGCAGCGTCTACAGGGGTGCTAATGAAAAACTGTTTTTT	CASSVYRGANEKLFF
TRBV6-5	.	TRBJ1-3	.	TGTGCCAGCAGGACAGGCTCTGGAAACACCATATATTTT	CASRTGSGNTIYF
TRBV19	TRBD2	TRBJ2-5	.	TGTGCCAGTACCCTCCGCGGGGGGGATCAAGAGACCCAGTACTTC	CASTLRGGDQETQYF
TRBV4-1	.	TRBJ1-5	.	TGCGCCAGCAGCCAAGGGATTGCAGGGAATCAGCCCCAGCATTTT	CASSQGIAGNQPQHF
TRBV4-1	TRBD2	TRBJ2-3	.	TGCGCCAGCAGCCCCACCTCAAGACTAGCGGGGATAACAGATACGCAGTATTTT	CASSPTSRLAGITDTQYF
TRBV12-5	.	TRBJ1-2	.	TGTGCTAGTGGTCCCCGGACAGACTATGGCTACACCTTC	CASGPRTDYGYTF